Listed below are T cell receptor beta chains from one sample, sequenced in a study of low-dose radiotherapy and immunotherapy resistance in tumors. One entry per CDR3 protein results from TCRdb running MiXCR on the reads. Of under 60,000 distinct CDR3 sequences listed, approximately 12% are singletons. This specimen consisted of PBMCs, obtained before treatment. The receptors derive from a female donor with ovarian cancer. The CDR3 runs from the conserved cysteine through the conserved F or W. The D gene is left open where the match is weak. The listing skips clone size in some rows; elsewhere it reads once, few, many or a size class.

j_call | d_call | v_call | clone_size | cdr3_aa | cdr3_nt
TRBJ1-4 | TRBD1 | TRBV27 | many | CASSPLGQGSEKLFF | TGTGCCAGCAGTCCCCTGGGACAGGGGTCTGAAAAACTGTTTTTT
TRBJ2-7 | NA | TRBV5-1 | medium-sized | CASSLAVTASYEQYF | TGCGCCAGCAGCTTGGCGGTGACAGCTTCCTACGAGCAGTACTTC
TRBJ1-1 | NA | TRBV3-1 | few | CASTAYDGGLKAFF | TGTGCCAGCACCGCATATGATGGGGGCCTGAAAGCTTTCTTT
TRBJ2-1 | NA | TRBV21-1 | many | CASSGSSGGAREQFF | TGTGCCAGCAGCGGCTCTAGCGGGGGGGCGCGGGAGCAGTTCTTC
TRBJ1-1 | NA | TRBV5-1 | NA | CASRKQAGNTEAFF | TGCGCCAGCAGGAAACAGGCAGGGAACACTGAAGCTTTCTTT
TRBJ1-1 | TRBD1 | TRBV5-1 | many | CASSLAGGVTEAFF | TGCGCCAGCAGCTTAGCAGGGGGGGTGACTGAAGCTTTCTTT
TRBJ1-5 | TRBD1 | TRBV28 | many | CASSTGTVSHF | TGTGCCAGCAGCACCGGGACAGTGTCGCATTTT
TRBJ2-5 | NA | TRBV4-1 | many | CASSQDGGETQYF | TGCGCCAGCAGCCAAGACGGGGGAGAGACCCAGTACTTC
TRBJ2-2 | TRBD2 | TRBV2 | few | CASRATTSDTGELFF | TGTGCCAGCAGGGCAACGACTAGCGACACCGGGGAGCTGTTTTTT
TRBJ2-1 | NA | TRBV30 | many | CAWSTSSLKQFF | TGTGCCTGGAGTACCAGTTCCCTAAAGCAGTTCTTC
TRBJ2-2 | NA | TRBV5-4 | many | CASSLAWSTGELFF | TGTGCCAGCAGCTTGGCCTGGAGCACCGGGGAGCTGTTTTTT
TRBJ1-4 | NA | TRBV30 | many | CAWISQPGRQLFF | TGTGCCTGGATCTCTCAACCGGGACGTCAACTGTTTTTT
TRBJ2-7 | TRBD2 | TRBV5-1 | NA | CASSLPSGTGVYEQYF | TGCGCCAGCAGCTTGCCCAGCGGGACGGGGGTCTACGAGCAGTACTTC
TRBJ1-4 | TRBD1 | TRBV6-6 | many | CASSYRVDREGKLFF | TGTGCCAGCAGTTATAGAGTGGACAGGGAAGGAAAACTGTTTTTT
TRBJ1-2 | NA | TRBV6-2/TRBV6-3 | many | CASSKKDPTPGYGYTF | TGTGCCAGCAGTAAAAAGGATCCTACCCCCGGCTATGGCTACACCTTC
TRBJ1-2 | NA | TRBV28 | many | CASTPGSNYGYTF | TGTGCCAGCACCCCTGGGAGTAACTATGGCTACACCTTC
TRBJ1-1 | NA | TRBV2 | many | CASKVQPGTEAFF | TGTGCCAGCAAAGTCCAACCGGGCACTGAAGCTTTCTTT
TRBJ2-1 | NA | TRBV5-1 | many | CASSAPGTKLRYEQFF | TGCGCCAGCAGCGCCCCAGGGACAAAGCTCCGGTATGAGCAGTTCTTC
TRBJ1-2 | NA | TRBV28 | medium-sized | CASSPTQGYGYTF | TGTGCCAGCAGCCCTACGCAGGGCTATGGCTACACCTTC
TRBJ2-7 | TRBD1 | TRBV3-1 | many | CASSPSGTGTPYEQYF | TGTGCCAGCAGCCCCTCCGGGACAGGGACCCCCTACGAGCAGTACTTC
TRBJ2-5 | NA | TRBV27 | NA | CASSPSGETQYF | TGTGCCAGCAGTCCTAGTGGAGAGACCCAGTACTTC
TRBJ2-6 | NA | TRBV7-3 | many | CASSSEGTGANVLTF | TGTGCCAGCAGCTCAGAGGGCACCGGGGCCAACGTCCTGACTTTC
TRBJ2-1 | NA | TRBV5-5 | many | CASSLAASSIYNEQFF | TGTGCCAGCAGCTTGGCGGCCTCCTCCATCTACAATGAGCAGTTCTTC
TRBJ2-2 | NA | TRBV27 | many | CASSFPTGGPGSCFF | NA
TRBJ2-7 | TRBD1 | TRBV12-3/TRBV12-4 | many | CASRMGTGGWYEQYF | TGTGCCAGCAGAATGGGGACAGGGGGCTGGTACGAGCAGTACTTC